The rows below give T cell receptor beta chains drawn from one sample of a study of cytomegalovirus exposure and HLA in healthy donors. Profiling relied on immunoSEQ multiplex PCR, and the TCRdb table lists in-frame clones only, not all of them. The sample lists 100,000 to 150,000 clones; 75% to 85% were seen once. Sequenced material: PBMCs. The receptors derive from a middle-aged man in good health and CMV-seronegative. CDR3s include the opening cysteine and the closing phenylalanine or tryptophan. A D gene is named only where the DNA matches it firmly. Clone size is given for some rows only: seen once, a few or many times, or a class if the clone is expanded.

TRBV10-3	TRBJ1-4	TRBD1	NA	CAINAGGNEKLFF	TGTGCCATCAATGCAGGGGGGAATGAAAAACTGTTTTTT
TRBV14	TRBJ1-1	NA	NA	CASSQGGQGTEAFF	TGTGCCAGCAGCCAAGGGGGCCAGGGAACTGAAGCTTTCTTT
TRBV6-6	TRBJ1-1	TRBD1	NA	CASSQTGTVTEAFF	TGTGCCAGCAGTCAGACAGGGACGGTCACTGAAGCTTTCTTT
TRBV19	TRBJ2-7	TRBD1	NA	CASRDHRGSYEQYF	TGTGCCAGTAGGGACCACAGGGGTTCCTACGAGCAGTACTTC
TRBV30	TRBJ2-3	NA	NA	CAWRRTASTDTQYF	TGTGCCTGGAGGCGGACAGCTAGCACAGATACGCAGTATTTT
TRBV6-1	TRBJ1-1	NA	NA	CASSQQGTNTEAFF	TGTGCCAGCAGCCAACAGGGAACGAACACTGAAGCTTTCTTT
TRBV7-9	TRBJ1-4	TRBD1	NA	CASSVRDRFEKLFF	TGTGCCAGCAGCGTCCGGGACAGGTTTGAAAAACTGTTTTTT
TRBV4-1	TRBJ2-7	TRBD1	NA	CASSQESNLGTASIQYF	TGCGCCAGCAGCCAAGAAAGTAACTTAGGGACAGCGAGTATACAGTACTTC
TRBV7-3	TRBJ2-5	NA	NA	CASSLGDKETQYF	TGTGCCAGCAGCTTAGGAGATAAAGAGACCCAGTACTTC
TRBV28	TRBJ1-4	TRBD1	NA	CASRRDRGRTNEKLFF	TGTGCCAGCAGAAGGGACAGGGGGCGAACTAATGAAAAACTGTTTTTT
TRBV4-1	TRBJ2-7	TRBD2	NA	CASSPRTSGRGNEQYF	TGCGCCAGCAGCCCCCGGACTAGCGGGAGAGGCAACGAGCAGTACTTC
TRBV5-1	TRBJ2-3	NA	NA	CASSPGRSGYTDTQYF	TGCGCCAGCAGCCCGGGCAGGAGCGGCTACACAGATACGCAGTATTTT
TRBV18	TRBJ2-7	TRBD2	NA	CASSPGAGGYEQYF	TGTGCCAGCTCCCCCGGGGCGGGGGGCTACGAGCAGTACTTC
TRBV5-6	TRBJ2-7	NA	once	CASSGGGAYEQYF	TGTGCCAGCAGCGGCGGAGGCGCCTACGAGCAGTACTTC
TRBV10-1	TRBJ1-2	TRBD1	NA	CASSPAGTGPSGYTF	TGCGCCAGCAGTCCCGCCGGGACAGGGCCTAGTGGCTACACCTTC
TRBV5-1	TRBJ2-5	TRBD2	NA	CASQFSGGAGAQYF	TGCGCCAGTCAATTTAGCGGGGGGGCCGGGGCCCAGTACTTC
TRBV6-5	TRBJ2-7	TRBD1	NA	CASSFYPGQSYEQYF	TGTGCCAGCAGTTTCTATCCGGGACAGTCCTACGAGCAGTACTTC
TRBV29-1	TRBJ2-1	TRBD2	once	CSYKGVSGVSYNEQFF	TGCAGCTACAAGGGTGTTAGCGGGGTCTCCTACAATGAGCAGTTCTTC
TRBV11-2	TRBJ1-5	NA	NA	CASSLDRGRALDF	TGTGCCAGCAGCTTAGATAGGGGCAGAGCTTTAGACTTT
TRBV7-9	TRBJ1-2	TRBD1	NA	CSSSPGGYGYTF	TGTTCCAGCAGTCCAGGGGGCTATGGCTACACCTTC
TRBV2	TRBJ1-4	NA	NA	CASSTAGQNEKLFF	TGTGCCAGCAGTACCGCTGGACAAAATGAAAAACTGTTTTTT
TRBV7-2	TRBJ1-6	NA	NA	CASSLEAGENSPLHF	TGTGCCAGCAGCTTAGAGGCAGGCGAGAATTCACCCCTCCACTTT
TRBV19	TRBJ2-3	TRBD2	NA	CASSPPYLADGTDTQYF	TGTGCCAGTAGTCCTCCTTATCTAGCGGACGGCACAGATACGCAGTATTTT
TRBV5-4	TRBJ1-4	TRBD1	NA	CASSLGGQMLVANEKLFF	TGTGCCAGCAGCTTGGGGGGACAGATGCTAGTGGCTAATGAAAAACTGTTTTTT
TRBV6-1	TRBJ2-1	TRBD2	NA	CASTRAGGIYNEQFF	TGTGCCAGCACGAGAGCGGGAGGGATCTACAATGAGCAGTTCTTC
TRBV5-1	TRBJ1-1	NA	NA	CASSQGGTSPFTEAFF	TGCGCCAGCAGCCAGGGAGGGACATCCCCATTCACTGAAGCTTTCTTT
TRBV19	TRBJ2-7	NA	NA	CASSGGPTYEQYF	TGTGCCAGTAGTGGAGGGCCGACCTACGAGCAGTACTTC
TRBV5-1	TRBJ2-1	TRBD2	NA	CASSIDTPGTSVWNEQFF	TGCGCCAGCAGTATCGACACCCCCGGGACTAGTGTATGGAATGAGCAGTTCTTC
TRBV10-3	TRBJ2-5	NA	NA	CAISGGDQETQYF	TGTGCCATCAGTGGAGGCGATCAAGAGACCCAGTACTTC
TRBV7-3	TRBJ2-1	TRBD2	NA	CASSLISSGRNEQFF	TGTGCCAGCAGCTTAATATCTAGCGGGAGGAATGAGCAGTTCTTC
TRBV5-4	TRBJ2-6	TRBD1	NA	CASSRGQGALGANVLTF	TGTGCCAGCAGCCGGGGACAGGGGGCGCTTGGGGCCAACGTCCTGACTTTC
TRBV7-2	TRBJ2-7	TRBD1	NA	CASSYRDRGGEQYF	TGTGCCAGCAGCTACCGGGACAGGGGAGGCGAGCAGTACTTC
TRBV29-1	TRBJ2-1	NA	NA	CSVEDLVYEQFF	TGCAGCGTTGAAGACTTAGTTTATGAGCAGTTCTTC
TRBV7-1	TRBJ2-2	TRBD2	NA	CASSSEPAAVNPGLAGDLAGELFF	TGTGCCAGCAGCTCCGAACCCGCCGCCGTAAACCCGGGACTAGCGGGAGATTTGGCCGGGGAGCTGTTTTTT
TRBV5-1	TRBJ2-7	NA	NA	CASSLLDSSYEQYF	TGCGCCAGCAGCCTCCTAGACAGTTCCTACGAGCAGTACTTC
TRBV7-9	TRBJ2-3	TRBD1	NA	CASSLLLDRGQGDTQYF	TGTGCCAGCAGCTTACTTCTGGACAGGGGGCAGGGAGATACGCAGTATTTT
TRBV5-1	TRBJ2-3	TRBD2	NA	CASSLGNSGSTDTQYF	TGCGCCAGCAGCTTGGGAAATAGCGGGAGTACAGATACGCAGTATTTT
TRBV7-2	TRBJ2-7	TRBD1	NA	CASRRTGGASYEQYF	TGTGCCAGCAGGCGGACAGGGGGCGCCTCCTACGAGCAGTACTTC
TRBV2	TRBJ2-7	NA	NA	CASSEARQSDEQYF	TGTGCCAGCAGTGAAGCGCGGCAGTCCGACGAGCAGTACTTC
TRBV2	TRBJ2-7	NA	NA	CARTRTPSYEQYF	TGTGCCAGAACCAGGACTCCGTCCTACGAGCAGTACTTC
TRBV7-8	TRBJ2-5	NA	NA	CASSLQSQETQYF	TGTGCCAGCAGCTTGCAGTCCCAAGAGACCCAGTACTTC
TRBV4-1	TRBJ2-6	TRBD1	NA	CASSPQGAQVSGANVLTF	TGCGCCAGCAGCCCCCAGGGGGCCCAAGTCTCTGGGGCCAACGTCCTGACTTTC
TRBV19	TRBJ2-1	TRBD2	few	CASSIQSGRYNEQFF	TGTGCCAGTAGTATCCAAAGCGGGAGATACAATGAGCAGTTCTTC
TRBV30	TRBJ1-5	NA	NA	CAWSADRYSNQPQHF	TGTGCCTGGAGCGCAGACAGATATAGCAATCAGCCCCAGCATTTT
TRBV6-6	TRBJ1-1	NA	NA	CASSHRVEAFF	TGTGCCAGCAGTCACAGGGTTGAAGCTTTCTTT
TRBV6-6	TRBJ1-1	NA	NA	CASTAAGMNTEAFF	TGTGCCAGCACAGCCGCGGGAATGAACACTGAAGCTTTCTTT
TRBV4-2	TRBJ1-5	NA	few	CASSQDRGSNQPQHF	TGTGCCAGCAGCCAAGATCGAGGCAGCAATCAGCCCCAGCATTTT
TRBV11-3	TRBJ2-1	NA	NA	CASSLEVLNNPFF	TGTGCCAGCAGCTTAGAAGTACTAAATAATCCCTTCTTC
TRBV19	TRBJ2-3	NA	NA	CASSGGADFFSTDTQYF	TGTGCCAGTAGTGGGGGGGCCGACTTTTTTAGTACAGATACGCAGTATTTT
TRBV5-4	TRBJ1-1	NA	NA	CASSLAGDTEAFF	TGTGCCAGCAGCTTGGCCGGGGACACTGAAGCTTTCTTT
TRBV2	TRBJ1-4	NA	few	CASSRGGEKLFF	TGTGCCAGCAGTCGGGGAGGTGAAAAACTGTTTTTT
TRBV7-3	TRBJ2-1	TRBD2	NA	CASSLRGWGTSGRGDNEQFF	TGTGCCAGCAGCTTAAGGGGTTGGGGGACTAGCGGGAGGGGAGACAATGAGCAGTTCTTC
TRBV6-6	TRBJ2-1	TRBD2	NA	CASSSGRAISYNEQFF	TGTGCCAGCAGTAGCGGGAGGGCCATTAGTTACAATGAGCAGTTCTTC
TRBV6-5	TRBJ2-5	TRBD2	NA	CASSYGGGAWETQYF	TGTGCCAGCAGTTATGGCGGGGGGGCCTGGGAGACCCAGTACTTC
TRBV6-1	TRBJ2-2	NA	once	CASSRALSYPGELFF	TGTGCCAGCAGTCGCGCCCTCTCGTACCCCGGGGAGCTGTTTTTT